This T cell receptor beta chain comes out of a study of Graves' ophthalmopathy and Graves' hyperthyroidism. Study-level information: A follow-up of 18 months without ophthalmopathy meant that hyperthyroidism was stable.

If patients had other autoimmune diseases, uncontrolled infections, pregnancy or lactation, they were excluded. The TCR beta CDR3 regions underwent amplification from RNA transcripts. HTBI primers primed a first-round RT-PCR, and a second-round multiplex PCR followed. TCRdb independently ran MiXCR on the multiplex PCR reads; one entry per CDR3 protein. The profile shows roughly 600,000 distinct CDR3 sequences, roughly 40% of them singletons. The clonotype comes from an adult man with Graves' hyperthyroidism. The sequenced material came from peripheral blood or thyroid tissue (not recorded which).

The CDR3 is CSVGPSGENTEAFF. CDR3 coding DNA: TGCAGCGTTGGGCCGTCCGGAGAGAACACTGAAGCTTTCTTT. This chain connects TRBV29-1 to TRBJ1-1; D is uncertain. The CDR3 extends over 14 amino acids. V lost 4 bases and J 1 base, leaving 13 bases between the germline ends. Per germline, CDR1 SQVTM and CDR2 ANQGSEA.